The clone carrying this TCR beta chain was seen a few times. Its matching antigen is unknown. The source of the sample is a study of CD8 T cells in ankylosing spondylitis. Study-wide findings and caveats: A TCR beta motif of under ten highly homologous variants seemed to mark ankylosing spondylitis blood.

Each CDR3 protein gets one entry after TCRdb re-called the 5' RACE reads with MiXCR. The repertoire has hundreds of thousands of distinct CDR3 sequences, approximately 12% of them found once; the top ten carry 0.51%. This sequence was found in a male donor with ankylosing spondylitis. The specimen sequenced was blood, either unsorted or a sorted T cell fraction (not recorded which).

CDR3 region: CASTSGSSYNEQFF. The DNA of the CDR3 is TGCGCCAGCACTAGCGGGAGCTCCTACAATGAGCAGTTCTTC. The V gene is TRBV5-1, the J gene TRBJ2-1; 10 bases are shared with TRBD2. Trimming took 6 bases from V and 0 from J; bases not matched to a gene: 0. The CDR3 spans 14 residues. Germline CDR1 SGHRS, CDR2 YFSETQ.